The 12 T cell receptor beta chains below were found in one sample sequenced in a study of shared clonotypes between healthy human individuals (dated by TCRdb to about 2020). Libraries were made using the immunoSEQ multiplex PCR assay. Sourced from immuneACCESS, this table was stored by TCRdb with only in-frame sequences that have V and J called. A share of the clones is absent; for the studies checked, an unresolved V gene accounts for under half, and the remainder has no known explanation. The table for this sample lists approximately 980,000 clones; around 80% of them were counted only once. The ten most abundant clones make up approximately 1.5% of the sample. Sequencing was performed on memory CD4+ T cells sorted from blood. This specimen's cell subset or site label, per the study, means: CD45RA-negative fraction. These receptor sequences come from a man between 18 and 29 years old in good health.

J is TRBJ2-7 and V is TRBV10-1; 11 positions match TRBD2. The CDR3 has 16 residues. J was trimmed by 2 bases and V by 3 bases; bases with no gene match: 6. Germline loops: CDR1 WNHNN, CDR2 SYGVQD (reference sequence). In DNA, the CDR3 is TGCGCCAGCAGTGACCAACTAGCGGGAGTACCCTACGAGCAGTACTTC. As protein: CASSDQLAGVPYEQYF.

This clone was seen only once. J is TRBJ2-4 and V is TRBV30; 10 nucleotides match TRBD1. Unmatched junction bases numbered 4, after V lost 1 base and J lost 7 bases. The V gene's germline CDR1 is GTSNPN and CDR2 SVGIG (reference sequence). The CDR3 runs to 14 residues. For the CDR3, the DNA is TGTGCCTGGAGTGGACAGGGGGCGACGAACATTCAGTACTTC. It translates to CAWSGQGATNIQYF.

This clone was seen more than once but under ten times. The J gene is TRBJ2-7, the V gene TRBV7-9; D could derive from TRBD1 or TRBD2 (5 bases each). The CDR3 has 14 residues. V was pared by 5 bases and J by 2 bases, with 13 bases between. From germline, CDR1 is SEHNR and CDR2 FQNEAQ (reference sequence). DNA of the CDR3: TGTGCCAGCAGCGCTAAGGGACCCACCTACGAGCAGTACTTC. It translates to CASSAKGPTYEQYF.

This clone has a single count. The chain has TRBV9 and TRBJ2-7, with D possibly called TRBD1 or TRBD2 (5 bases each). V was trimmed by 0 bases and J by 0 bases, leaving 10 bases between them. The CDR3 totals 15 residues. CDR1 is SGDLS and CDR2 is YYNGEE in the germline V gene. This CDR3 is CASSVGGTASYEQYF. The CDR3 bases are TGTGCCAGCAGCGTAGGTGGGACCGCCTCCTACGAGCAGTACTTC.

In this sample, this clone turned up a few times. The V and J genes are TRBV9 and TRBJ2-5; D could derive from TRBD1 or TRBD2 (5 bases each). Trimming cost V 4 bases and J 5 bases, with 12 bases left between them. The CDR3 runs 13 residues. Germline CDR1 reads SGDLS; CDR2 reads YYNGEE. In DNA, the CDR3 is TGTGCCAGCAGCAGGTGGGGCGGGGAGACCCAGTACTTC. Translated, it gives CASSRWGGETQYF.

The chain recombines TRBV4-1 with TRBJ2-6, with D perhaps matching TRBD2 (5 bases). Germline V lookup: CDR1 MGHRA, CDR2 YSYEKL. This CDR3 spans 17 amino acids. The ends were cut back, 4 bases at V and 0 bases at J, with 13 bases in the middle. In DNA, the CDR3 is TGCGCCAGCAGCCCTGACCTCGCGGGCTCTGGGGCCAACGTCCTGACTTTC. It codes for CASSPDLAGSGANVLTF.

This clone was detected once. The sample contains more than one DNA sequence encoding this CDR3. The chain employs TRBV5-1 and TRBJ2-7, with TRBD1 identical over 8 bases. The V and J ends lost 5 bases and 4 bases, in that order; junction bases with no gene match: 8. This CDR3 has 14 residues. Germline V lookup: CDR1 SGHRS, CDR2 YFSETQ. CDR3 sequence: CASRPGQGSYEQYF. DNA of the CDR3: TGCGCCAGCAGGCCCGGACAGGGTAGTTACGAGCAGTACTTC.

The rearrangement uses TRBV5-1 and TRBJ2-5, with TRBD2 identical over 7 bases. Germline CDR1 reads SGHRS; CDR2 reads YFSETQ. J gave up 4 bases and V 2 bases, and 5 bases lay outside the gene matches. CDR3 length equals 14 residues. The CDR3, as DNA: TGCGCCAGCAGCTTAGGGACTACCATAGAGACCCAGTACTTC. Residues: CASSLGTTIETQYF.

Details on this clone: Distinct nucleotide sequences in the sample also encode this CDR3. The rearrangement links TRBV7-9 to TRBJ2-1; 7 positions match TRBD2. With 5 bases clipped from V and 2 bases from J, the junction kept 3 bases outside the gene matches. This CDR3 is 14 amino acids long. The germline gives CDR1 SEHNR, CDR2 FQNEAQ (reference sequence). CDR3 coding DNA: TGTGCCAGCAGCCGCGGGGGTACCTACAATGAGCAGTTCTTC. Protein sequence: CASSRGGTYNEQFF.

This clone appeared a few times. CDR3 coding DNA: TGTGCCTGTTCCACACAGTCAGCGGGACGAGGCTACGAGCAGTACTTC. This encodes CACSTQSAGRGYEQYF. The V and J genes are TRBV30 and TRBJ2-5; 7 nucleotides align to TRBD2. The assigned J gene may be wrong: the sequence end matches TRBJ2-7 better. The CDR3 is 16 amino acids. Germline V gene sequence: CDR1 GTSNPN, CDR2 SVGIG (reference sequence).

This clone was seen a few times. V gene TRBV30 combines with J gene TRBJ1-5; perhaps TRBD1 as D (5 bases). Trimming cost V 4 bases and J 4 bases, with 8 bases left between them. CDR3 size: 12 residues. Germline CDR1 reads GTSNPN; CDR2 reads SVGIG (reference sequence). CDR3 protein: CAWKTENQPQHF. DNA for the CDR3: TGTGCCTGGAAGACAGAGAATCAGCCCCAGCATTTT.

Many counts were recorded for this clone. The V gene is TRBV28, the J gene TRBJ2-7; D perhaps matches TRBD1 (5 bases). Germline values: CDR1 MDHEN, CDR2 SYDVKM. This CDR3 has 13 residues. V gave up 6 bases and J gave up 2 bases, with 11 bases separating them. CDR3: CASRDTNPYEQYF. The DNA of the CDR3 is TGTGCCAGCAGGGACACCAATCCCTACGAGCAGTACTTC.